This T cell receptor beta chain was found in a study of blood T cell repertoires in COVID-19. The overall study: Collection of acute and convalescent COVID-19 samples took place in the United States, Italy and Spain.

V was clipped by 6 bases and J by 2 bases; unmatched bases: 5. The CDR3 loop spans 14 amino acids. Germline V gene lookup returns CDR1 MDHEN and CDR2 SYDVKM. Per the original data handling: From reference gene primer amplification, estimates of nucleated cell counts were derived. Here immunoSEQ multiplex PCR was the method, and the copy in TCRdb shows in-frame clones only, minus some. The DNA gave D and trimming, while V, J and clone size come from that table. The sample has 100,000 to 150,000 clones; over 75% are singletons. Source material: peripheral blood. The chain is built from TRBV28 and TRBJ2-3, with 7 bases fitting TRBD1. The clonotype was recovered from an elderly woman with acute or convalescent COVID-19. CDR3 coding DNA: TGTGCCAGCAGGAGGGGGCCGATCACAGATACGCAGTATTTT. As protein: CASRRGPITDTQYF. The full variable domain, in which reference TRBV28 and TRBJ2-3 provide the parts outside the CDR3, is DVKVTQSSRYLVKRTGEKVFLECVQDMDHENMFWYRQDPGLGLRLIYFSYDVKMKEKGDIPEGYSVSREKKERFSLILESASTNQTSMYLCASRRGPITDTQYFGPGTRLTVL.